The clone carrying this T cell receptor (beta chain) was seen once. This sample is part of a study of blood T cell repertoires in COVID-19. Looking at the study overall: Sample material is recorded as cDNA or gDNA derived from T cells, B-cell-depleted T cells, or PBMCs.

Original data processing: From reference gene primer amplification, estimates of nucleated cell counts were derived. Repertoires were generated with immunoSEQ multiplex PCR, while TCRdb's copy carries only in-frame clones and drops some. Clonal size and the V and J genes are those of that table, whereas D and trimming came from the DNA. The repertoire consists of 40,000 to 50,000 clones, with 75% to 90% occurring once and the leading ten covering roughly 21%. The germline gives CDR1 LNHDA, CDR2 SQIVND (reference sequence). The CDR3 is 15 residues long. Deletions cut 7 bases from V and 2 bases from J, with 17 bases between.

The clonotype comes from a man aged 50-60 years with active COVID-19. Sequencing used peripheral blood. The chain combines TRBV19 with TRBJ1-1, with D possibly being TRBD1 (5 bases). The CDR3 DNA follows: TGTGCCAGTATTGCCGGTTGGGGGGGTAACACTGAAGCTTTCTTT. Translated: CASIAGWGGNTEAFF.